This is a list of T cell receptor beta chains from one sample in a study of monozygotic twins with cystic fibrosis. Sequencing used immunoSEQ multiplex PCR; TCRdb keeps in-frame clones, though not all of them. The sample records roughly 35,000 clones, about 87% being singletons. Sequencing was done on a sample of blood. The receptor source for this set is a girl aged 2-10 years with cystic fibrosis. Both conserved end residues are part of each CDR3. D genes are given only for firm matches. Part of the rows lack a size; the others show once, few, many or a class for expanded clones.

cdr3_nt | cdr3_aa | clone_size | d_call | j_call | v_call
TGTGCCAGCAGCCAAGATCTAAGGCCAAACTATGGCTACACCTTC | CASSQDLRPNYGYTF | few | NA | TRBJ1-2 | TRBV14
TGTGCCAGCACCAGGACCGGCTCCTACGAGCAGTACTTC | CASTRTGSYEQYF | NA | NA | TRBJ2-7 | TRBV11-2
TGTGCCAGCAGCCCGCGCCGGCGGGTTGCGGGTCCCGAAGAGACCCAGTACTTC | CASSPRRRVAGPEETQYF | NA | NA | TRBJ2-5 | TRBV14
TGTGCCAGCAGCTTAGACCCGGGAAGCGCTGAAGCTTTCTTT | CASSLDPGSAEAFF | NA | NA | TRBJ1-1 | TRBV7-9
TGTGCCAGCAGCCCCCAGGGGGGGTGGAATTCACCCCTCCACTTT | CASSPQGGWNSPLHF | NA | TRBD1 | TRBJ1-6 | TRBV11-2
TGCAGCGCCCATGGGGGCGGGGGGGCTTCTGGGCAGTTCTTC | CSAHGGGGASGQFF | NA | TRBD2 | TRBJ2-1 | TRBV29-1
TGCGCCAGCAGCTACCGGGACAGGGGAAACAATGAGCAGTTCTTC | CASSYRDRGNNEQFF | NA | TRBD1 | TRBJ2-1 | TRBV5-1
TGTGCCAGCAGCTTAGACGGGAAGAACACTGAAGCTTTCTTT | CASSLDGKNTEAFF | NA | NA | TRBJ1-1 | TRBV7-2
TGTGCCAGCAGACTGCGTACTGAAGCTTTCTTT | CASRLRTEAFF | NA | NA | TRBJ1-1 | TRBV7-8
TGTGCCAGCAGCTTGGAGGGGGGACCCTACGAGCAGTACTTC | CASSLEGGPYEQYF | NA | NA | TRBJ2-7 | TRBV5-4
TGTGCCTGGGAGCGGGGGCCCTACAATGAGCAGTTCTTC | CAWERGPYNEQFF | once | TRBD2 | TRBJ2-1 | TRBV30
TGTGCCAGCAGTGAAGAAATTGGGGACAGGGACGAAAAACTGTTTTTT | CASSEEIGDRDEKLFF | NA | TRBD1 | TRBJ1-4 | TRBV6-1
TGTGCCAGCAGCATCTCCGGGACAGGGGTTTTTGGCTACACCTTC | CASSISGTGVFGYTF | NA | TRBD1 | TRBJ1-2 | TRBV7-9
TGTGCCAGTAGTTCACAAGAGACCCAGTACTTC | CASSSQETQYF | NA | NA | TRBJ2-5 | TRBV19
TGTGCCACCAGCAGATTGCTAACTGACCGGGAGCTGTTTTTT | CATSRLLTDRELFF | NA | NA | TRBJ2-2 | TRBV15
TGTGCCGGGTCGGATACAGGAGAAGGAAACACCATATATTTT | CAGSDTGEGNTIYF | few | NA | TRBJ1-3 | TRBV7-8
TGTGCCAGCAGCCAAGAAAGGGGTAATCAGCCCCAGCATTTT | CASSQERGNQPQHF | NA | NA | TRBJ1-5 | TRBV4-2
TGTGCCAGCAGCTTAGACCTGACAGGGCCAGCTTTCTTT | CASSLDLTGPAFF | few | TRBD1 | TRBJ1-1 | TRBV11-1
TGTGCCAGCACCGACAGGGACGACACCATATATTTT | CASTDRDDTIYF | NA | NA | TRBJ1-3 | TRBV21-1
TGTGCCTGGAGTGTACCCCTGACTAGCGGTAAAAACATTCAGTACTTC | CAWSVPLTSGKNIQYF | NA | TRBD2 | TRBJ2-4 | TRBV30
TGTGCCAGCAGCTCCGACAGGGGTCCCACTGAAGCTTTCTTT | CASSSDRGPTEAFF | NA | TRBD1 | TRBJ1-1 | TRBV6-5
TGTGCCAGTAGTATCCCTAGCACAGATACGCAGTATTTT | CASSIPSTDTQYF | once | NA | TRBJ2-3 | TRBV19
TGCAGCGTTGCCCGATTTAACCGGGGGACGGCGTACGAGCAGTACTTC | CSVARFNRGTAYEQYF | NA | NA | TRBJ2-7 | TRBV29-1
TGTGCCAGCAGAAACCCGGCACGGGGGGGCGACTATGGCTACACCTTC | CASRNPARGGDYGYTF | NA | NA | TRBJ1-2 | TRBV5-4
TGTGCCAGCAGCAGGGCAGGGAGCCCTTACGAGCAGTACTTC | CASSRAGSPYEQYF | NA | NA | TRBJ2-7 | TRBV5-4
TGTGCCAGCAGCTTGGGGACAGAGACTGAAGCTTTCTTT | CASSLGTETEAFF | NA | NA | TRBJ1-1 | TRBV5-4
TGTGCCACCAGCAGAGTCGGGGGGCCGAGCTCTGGGGCCAACGTCCTGACTTTC | CATSRVGGPSSGANVLTF | NA | NA | TRBJ2-6 | TRBV15
TGCGCCAGCAGCCCCGACAGGGGGACGGGGCAGCCCCAGCATTTT | CASSPDRGTGQPQHF | NA | TRBD1 | TRBJ1-5 | TRBV5-1
TGTGCCAGCAGCTTAGGTTTCCGGACGGCTATCTATGGCTACACCTTC | CASSLGFRTAIYGYTF | NA | NA | TRBJ1-2 | TRBV7-2
TGTGCCAGCGGGCCTGACCCCTATGGCTACACCTTC | CASGPDPYGYTF | few | NA | TRBJ1-2 | TRBV6-1
TGCGCCAGCAGCGAGCCGGGACTACAGATCGTGGCGCAGTTCTTC | CASSEPGLQIVAQFF | NA | TRBD2 | TRBJ2-1 | TRBV5-1
TGTGCCAGCAGCAACCGGGACATCCCCTACGAGCAGTACTTC | CASSNRDIPYEQYF | NA | NA | TRBJ2-7 | TRBV7-9
TGTGCCAGCAGCGAGGGACTAGCGGGGGCGTCCCAGTATTTT | CASSEGLAGASQYF | NA | TRBD2 | TRBJ2-3 | TRBV9
TGCGCCAGCAGCTTGGTTCGGGACACGCAGTTCTTC | CASSLVRDTQFF | NA | NA | TRBJ2-1 | TRBV5-1
TGTGCCAGCAGCTTGAGGTCCTCTGGAAACACCATATATTTT | CASSLRSSGNTIYF | NA | NA | TRBJ1-3 | TRBV5-6
TGCGCCAGCAGCAGGTCGAACGGCTCCTACGAGCAGTACTTC | CASSRSNGSYEQYF | NA | NA | TRBJ2-7 | TRBV5-1
TGTGCCAGCAGTCCTTGGGACAGTCTCTATGGCTACACCTTC | CASSPWDSLYGYTF | NA | TRBD1 | TRBJ1-2 | TRBV2